Listed below are T cell receptor beta chains from one sample, sequenced in a study of blood T cell repertoires in COVID-19. Sequencing used immunoSEQ multiplex PCR; TCRdb keeps in-frame clones, though not all of them. The data hold 400,000 or so clones, with about 90% observed a single time. Material: peripheral blood. The source is a man aged 18 to 35 with COVID-19, enrolled during active disease. The CDR3 runs from the conserved cysteine through the conserved F or W. A D gene is named only where the DNA matches it firmly. Clone size is given for some rows only: seen once, a few or many times, or a class if the clone is expanded.

cdr3_nt	cdr3_aa	j_call	v_call	cdr3_length	clone_size	d_call
TGTGCCAGCAGCGTAGCTGGTATTCGGGAGCAGTTCTTC	CASSVAGIREQFF	TRBJ2-1	TRBV9	13	NA	NA
TGCGCCAGCAGAGTTTCAGGGTCCGCAACCACCTACGAGCAGTACTTC	CASRVSGSATTYEQYF	TRBJ2-7	TRBV5-1	16	NA	NA
TGTGCCAGCAGCTTAGGTTCAGGGGACACCGGGGAGCTGTTTTTT	CASSLGSGDTGELFF	TRBJ2-2	TRBV7-3	15	NA	NA
TGCGCCAGCAACGACCTAGCGGGCACAGATACGCAGTATTTT	CASNDLAGTDTQYF	TRBJ2-3	TRBV5-1	14	NA	TRBD2
TGTGCCAGTAGCGCCGACAGGGGGCCGGGTGAAAAACTGTTTTTT	CASSADRGPGEKLFF	TRBJ1-4	TRBV19	15	NA	TRBD1
TGTGCCAGCAGCGTGGGGAGGGCTAGAGACGAGCAGTACTTC	CASSVGRARDEQYF	TRBJ2-7	TRBV9	14	NA	TRBD2
TGTGCCAGCAGCTCACCGTCGGGGGTATTCTACAATGAGCAGTTCTTC	CASSSPSGVFYNEQFF	TRBJ2-1	TRBV7-8	16	NA	NA
TGTGCCAGCAGTTTGGCCCGCCAGGGGGCGAGAAATTCACCCCTCCACTTT	CASSLARQGARNSPLHF	TRBJ1-6	TRBV27	17	NA	TRBD1
TGTGCCAGCAGACCCGGGACTAGCGGTTACAATGAGCAGTTCTTC	CASRPGTSGYNEQFF	TRBJ2-1	TRBV28	15	once	TRBD2
TGTGCCAGCAGCCCACAGACAGGGAAGACTGAAGCTTTCTTT	CASSPQTGKTEAFF	TRBJ1-1	TRBV7-2	14	NA	TRBD1
TGTGCCAGCAGCAGGGGTTCGGGCACTGAAGCTTTCTTT	CASSRGSGTEAFF	TRBJ1-1	TRBV3-1/TRBV3-2	13	few	NA
TGTGCCAGCAGCCAACGGACAGGGACAGATACGCAGTATTTT	CASSQRTGTDTQYF	TRBJ2-3	TRBV3-1/TRBV3-2	14	NA	TRBD1
TGTGCCAGCACCCCTTTCCAGGGCGGGGAGCTGTTTTTT	CASTPFQGGELFF	TRBJ2-2	TRBV6-5	13	NA	NA
TGTGCCAGCACCTACCAGGGACAGGGTGACTACGAGCAGTACTTC	CASTYQGQGDYEQYF	TRBJ2-7	TRBV4-2	15	NA	TRBD1
TGTGCCAGCAGCACCCCGGACAGGGCAAACTATGGCTACACCTTC	CASSTPDRANYGYTF	TRBJ1-2	TRBV5-4	15	once	TRBD1
TGTGCCAGCAGCTCGCCGGGACAGGGAAGTGAGCAGTTCTTC	CASSSPGQGSEQFF	TRBJ2-1	TRBV7-9	14	NA	TRBD1
TGTGCCAGCAGTTACCCAGGGGCTTGGGATGGCTACACCTTC	CASSYPGAWDGYTF	TRBJ1-2	TRBV6-2/TRBV6-3	14	NA	NA
TGTGCCAGCAGCTTCGGGACAGACCAAACCTACGAGCAGTACTTC	CASSFGTDQTYEQYF	TRBJ2-7	TRBV7-6	15	NA	TRBD1
TGTGCCAGTAGTATCCCCAGGTACACTGAAGCTTTCTTT	CASSIPRYTEAFF	TRBJ1-1	TRBV19	13	NA	NA
TGTGCCATGTCCGGGACAGATGCTCGCCTCCACTTT	CAMSGTDARLHF	TRBJ1-6	TRBV6-5	12	NA	TRBD1
TGTGCCAGCAGCCCCGGACAGGGCGGGACAGGGGAGACCCAGTACTTC	CASSPGQGGTGETQYF	TRBJ2-5	TRBV7-9	16	NA	TRBD1
TGTGCCAGCAGTGCGACAGGGGACTATGGCTACACCTTC	CASSATGDYGYTF	TRBJ1-2	TRBV6-2/TRBV6-3	13	NA	TRBD1
TGTGCCAGCAGCCGGACAGGAAAGAATGAAAAACTGTTTTTT	CASSRTGKNEKLFF	TRBJ1-4	TRBV3-1/TRBV3-2	14	NA	TRBD1
TGTGCCAGCAGCTTGCGGACGGGGGGGCCCCACGAGCAGTACTTC	CASSLRTGGPHEQYF	TRBJ2-7	TRBV5-4	15	NA	TRBD2
TGTGCCCGCGGGGGAAAGGGAGTAGTCGGAAGCGATACGCAGTATTTT	CARGGKGVVGSDTQYF	TRBJ2-3	TRBV30	16	NA	TRBD2
TGTGCCAGTGGACTAGCGGACGAGCAGTACTTC	CASGLADEQYF	TRBJ2-7	TRBV12-3/TRBV12-4	11	once	TRBD2
TGTGCCAGCAGCAACGGACTTCCTAACTATGGCTACACCTTC	CASSNGLPNYGYTF	TRBJ1-2	TRBV3-1/TRBV3-2	14	NA	NA
TGTGCCAGCAGCCAGGTCTCCGGAACCGGGGAGCTGTTTTTT	CASSQVSGTGELFF	TRBJ2-2	TRBV5-4	14	once	NA
TGTGCCAGCAGTTTTGCAGGGCGGAATCAGCCCCAGCATTTT	CASSFAGRNQPQHF	TRBJ1-5	TRBV27	14	NA	NA
TGTGCCAGCAGGATAACACGCGAGGGGAGGGAGACCCAGTACTTC	CASRITREGRETQYF	TRBJ2-5	TRBV2	15	NA	NA
TGTGCCAGCAGCAGAATAGCGGGGGGGAACGAGCAGTACTTC	CASSRIAGGNEQYF	TRBJ2-7	TRBV11-2	14	NA	TRBD2
TGTGCCAGCTCACCACCAAGGGGTAGTGAACTGACCTCTGGGGCCAACGTCCTGACTTTC	CASSPPRGSELTSGANVLTF	TRBJ2-6	TRBV18	20	NA	NA
TGCGCCAGCAGCCAAGTTCGGGGTTCCGAGCAGTACTTC	CASSQVRGSEQYF	TRBJ2-7	TRBV4-1	13	once	NA
TGTGCCAGCGGGCAGGGAAATTCGAGAAAACTGTTTTTT	CASGQGNSRKLFF	TRBJ1-4	TRBV2	13	NA	NA
TGTGCCAGCAGTTTACAGGGGAGGTTTGAGTTCTTC	CASSLQGRFEFF	TRBJ2-1	TRBV6-2/TRBV6-3	12	once	NA
TGTGCCAGCAGTGAAAAGGAGACAGGGGGTGGGTATGGCTACACCTTC	CASSEKETGGGYGYTF	TRBJ1-2	TRBV6-1	16	few	TRBD1
TGTGCCAGCAGCTTAGGTCTAGCCAAAAACATTCAGTACTTC	CASSLGLAKNIQYF	TRBJ2-4	TRBV7-9	14	NA	NA
TGTGCCAGCAGTGAGACAGCTTCAGGAGGCTACACCTTC	CASSETASGGYTF	TRBJ1-2	TRBV6-1	13	once	NA
TGTGCCAGCAGTCCCCGGGGGGAAGGCTACAATGAGCAGTTCTTC	CASSPRGEGYNEQFF	TRBJ2-1	TRBV2	15	NA	TRBD2
TGTGCCAGCAGCTTATTTGCGGGATGGAGCTACGAGCAGTACTTC	CASSLFAGWSYEQYF	TRBJ2-7	TRBV7-3	15	once	NA